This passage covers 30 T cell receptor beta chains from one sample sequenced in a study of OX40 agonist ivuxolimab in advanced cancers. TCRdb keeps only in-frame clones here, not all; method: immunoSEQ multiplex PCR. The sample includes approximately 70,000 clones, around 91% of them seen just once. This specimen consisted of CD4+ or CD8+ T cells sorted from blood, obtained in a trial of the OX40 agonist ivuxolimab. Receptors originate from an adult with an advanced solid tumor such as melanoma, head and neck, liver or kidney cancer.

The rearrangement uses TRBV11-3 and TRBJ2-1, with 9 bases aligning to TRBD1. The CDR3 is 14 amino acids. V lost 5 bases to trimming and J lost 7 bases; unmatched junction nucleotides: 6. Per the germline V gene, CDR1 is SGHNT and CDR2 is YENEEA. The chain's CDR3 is CASSRGQGWNEQFF. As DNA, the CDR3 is TGTGCCAGCAGCCGCGGACAGGGGTGGAATGAGCAGTTCTTC.

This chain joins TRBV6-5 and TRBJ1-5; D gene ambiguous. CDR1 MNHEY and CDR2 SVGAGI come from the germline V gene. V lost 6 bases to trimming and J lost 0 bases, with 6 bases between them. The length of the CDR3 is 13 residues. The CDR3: CASRRDSNQPQHF. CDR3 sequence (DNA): TGTGCCAGCAGACGTGATAGCAATCAGCCCCAGCATTTT.

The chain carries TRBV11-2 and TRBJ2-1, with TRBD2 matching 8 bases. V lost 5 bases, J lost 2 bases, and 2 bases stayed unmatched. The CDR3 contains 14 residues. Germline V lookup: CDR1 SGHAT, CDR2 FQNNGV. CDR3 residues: CASSQGLAYNEQFF. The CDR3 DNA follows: TGTGCCAGCAGCCAGGGACTAGCCTACAATGAGCAGTTCTTC.

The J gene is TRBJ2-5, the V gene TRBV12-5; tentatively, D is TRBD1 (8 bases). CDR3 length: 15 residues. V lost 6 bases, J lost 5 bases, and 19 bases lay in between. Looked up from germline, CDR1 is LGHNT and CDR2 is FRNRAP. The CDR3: CASGPTGGVPETQYF. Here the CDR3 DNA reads TGTGCTAGTGGCCCCACAGGGGGGGTTCCGGAGACCCAGTACTTC.

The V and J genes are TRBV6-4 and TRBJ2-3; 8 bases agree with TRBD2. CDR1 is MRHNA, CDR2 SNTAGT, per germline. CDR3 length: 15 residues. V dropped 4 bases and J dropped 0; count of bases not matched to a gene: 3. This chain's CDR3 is CASSVSGASTDTQYF. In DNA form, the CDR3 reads TGTGCCAGCAGTGTTAGCGGGGCTAGCACAGATACGCAGTATTTT.

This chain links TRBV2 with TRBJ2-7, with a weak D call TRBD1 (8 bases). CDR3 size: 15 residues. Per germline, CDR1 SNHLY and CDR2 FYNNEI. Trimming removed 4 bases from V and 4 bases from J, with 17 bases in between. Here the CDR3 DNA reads TGTGCCAGCAGTGTTCACAGGGGGGGGGAGTACGAGCAGTACTTC. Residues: CASSVHRGGEYEQYF.

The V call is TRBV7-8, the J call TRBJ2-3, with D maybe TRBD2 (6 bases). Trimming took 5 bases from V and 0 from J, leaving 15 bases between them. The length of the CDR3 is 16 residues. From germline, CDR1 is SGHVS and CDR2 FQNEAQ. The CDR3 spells CASSQRVPGSTDTQYF. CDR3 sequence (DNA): TGTGCCAGCAGCCAGCGGGTCCCAGGAAGCACAGATACGCAGTATTTT. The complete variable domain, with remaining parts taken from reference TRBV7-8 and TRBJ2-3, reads GAGVSQSPRYKVAKRGQDVALRCDPISGHVSLFWYQQALGQGPEFLTYFQNEAQLDKSGLPSDRFFAERPEGSVSTLKIQRTQQEDSAVYLCASSQRVPGSTDTQYFGPGTRLTVL.

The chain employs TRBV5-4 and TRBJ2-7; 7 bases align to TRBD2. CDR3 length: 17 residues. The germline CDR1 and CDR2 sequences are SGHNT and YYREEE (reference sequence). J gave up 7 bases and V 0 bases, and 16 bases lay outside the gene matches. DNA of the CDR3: TGTGCCAGCAGCTTGGGAGGCCCGGGACTACCCCTTAGGGAGCAGTACTTC. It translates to CASSLGGPGLPLREQYF.

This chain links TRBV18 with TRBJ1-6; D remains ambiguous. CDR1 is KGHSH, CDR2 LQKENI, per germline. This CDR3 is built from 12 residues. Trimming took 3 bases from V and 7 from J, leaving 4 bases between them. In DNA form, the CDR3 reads TGTGCCAGCTCACCTAGAAATTCACCCCTCCACTTT. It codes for CASSPRNSPLHF.

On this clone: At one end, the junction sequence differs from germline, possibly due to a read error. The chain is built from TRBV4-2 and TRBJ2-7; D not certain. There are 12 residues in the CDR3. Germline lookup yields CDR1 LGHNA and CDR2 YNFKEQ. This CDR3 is CTSSQEGSVQYF. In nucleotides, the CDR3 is TGTACCAGCAGCCAAGAAGGCTCCGTGCAGTACTTC.

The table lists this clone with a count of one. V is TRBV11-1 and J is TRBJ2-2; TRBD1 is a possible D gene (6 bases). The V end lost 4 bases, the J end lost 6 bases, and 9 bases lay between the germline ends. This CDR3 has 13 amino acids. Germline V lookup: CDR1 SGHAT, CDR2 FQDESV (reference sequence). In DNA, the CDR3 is TGTGCCAGCAGCTCGGACAGTCCCGGGGAGCTGTTTTTT. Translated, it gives CASSSDSPGELFF.

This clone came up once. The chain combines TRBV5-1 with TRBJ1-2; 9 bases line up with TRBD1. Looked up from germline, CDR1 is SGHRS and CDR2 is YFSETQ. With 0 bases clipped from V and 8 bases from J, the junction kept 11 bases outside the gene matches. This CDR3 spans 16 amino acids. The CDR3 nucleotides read TGCGCCAGCAGCTTGGGGGGCGCACAGGGGGCGCACGGCTACACCTTC. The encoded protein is CASSLGGAQGAHGYTF. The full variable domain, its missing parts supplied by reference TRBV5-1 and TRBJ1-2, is KAGVTQTPRYLIKTRGQQVTLSCSPISGHRSVSWYQQTPGQGLQFLFEYFSETQRNKGNFPGRFSGRQFSNSRSEMNVSTLELGDSALYLCASSLGGAQGAHGYTFGSGTRLTVV.

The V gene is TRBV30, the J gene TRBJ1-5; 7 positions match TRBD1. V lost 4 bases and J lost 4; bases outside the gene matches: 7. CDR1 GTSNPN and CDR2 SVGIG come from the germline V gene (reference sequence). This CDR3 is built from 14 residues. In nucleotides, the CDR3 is TGTGCCTGGACAAAAACAGGGGTAAATCAGCCCCAGCATTTT. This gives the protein CAWTKTGVNQPQHF. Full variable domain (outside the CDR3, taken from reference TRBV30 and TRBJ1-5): SQTIHQWPATLVQPVGSPLSLECTVEGTSNPNLYWYRQAAGRGLQLLFYSVGIGQISSEVPQNLSASRPQDRQFILSSKKLLLSDSGFYLCAWTKTGVNQPQHFGDGTRLSIL.

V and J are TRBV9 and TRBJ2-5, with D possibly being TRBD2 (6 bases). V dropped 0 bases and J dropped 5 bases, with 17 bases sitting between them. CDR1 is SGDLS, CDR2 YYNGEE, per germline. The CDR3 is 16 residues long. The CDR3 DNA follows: TGTGCCAGCAGCGTAGGTATGGCGGGGTGGTCGGAGACCCAGTACTTC. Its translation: CASSVGMAGWSETQYF.

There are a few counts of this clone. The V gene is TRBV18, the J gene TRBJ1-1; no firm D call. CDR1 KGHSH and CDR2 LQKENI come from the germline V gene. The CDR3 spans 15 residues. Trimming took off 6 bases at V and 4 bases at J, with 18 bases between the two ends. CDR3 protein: CASSSESGSRTEAFF. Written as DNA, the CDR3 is TGTGCCAGCTCGTCAGAGAGCGGGAGTCGCACTGAAGCTTTCTTT.

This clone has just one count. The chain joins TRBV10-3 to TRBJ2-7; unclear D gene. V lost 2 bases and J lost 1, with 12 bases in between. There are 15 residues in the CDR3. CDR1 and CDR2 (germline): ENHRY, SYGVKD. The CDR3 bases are TGTGCCATCAGTGAGCACCAGTGGGGTTCCTACGAGCAGTACTTC. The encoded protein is CAISEHQWGSYEQYF.

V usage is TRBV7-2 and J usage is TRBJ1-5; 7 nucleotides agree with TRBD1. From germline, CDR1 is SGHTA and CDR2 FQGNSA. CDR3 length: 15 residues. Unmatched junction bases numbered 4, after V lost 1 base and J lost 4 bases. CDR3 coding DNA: TGTGCCAGCAGCTTAGGGCCAGGGGGAAATCAGCCCCAGCATTTT. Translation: CASSLGPGGNQPQHF.

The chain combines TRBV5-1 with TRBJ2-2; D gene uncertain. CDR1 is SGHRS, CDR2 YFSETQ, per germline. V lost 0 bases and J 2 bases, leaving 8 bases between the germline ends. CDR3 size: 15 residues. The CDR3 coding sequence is TGCGCCAGCAGCTTGGAGGCAGTTAACACCGGGGAGCTGTTTTTT. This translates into CASSLEAVNTGELFF.

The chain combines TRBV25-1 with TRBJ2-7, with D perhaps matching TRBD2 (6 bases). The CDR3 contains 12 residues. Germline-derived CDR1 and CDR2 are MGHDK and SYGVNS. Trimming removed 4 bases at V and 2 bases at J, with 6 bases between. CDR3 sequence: CASSGGAYEQYF. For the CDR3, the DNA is TGTGCCAGCAGTGGCGGGGCCTACGAGCAGTACTTC.

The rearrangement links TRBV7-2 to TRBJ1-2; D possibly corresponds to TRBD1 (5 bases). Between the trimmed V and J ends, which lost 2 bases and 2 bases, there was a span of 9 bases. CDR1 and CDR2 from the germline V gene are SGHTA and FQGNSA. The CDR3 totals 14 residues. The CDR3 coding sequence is TGTGCCAGCAGCTTATGGGAGGGGAACTATGGCTACACCTTC. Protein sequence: CASSLWEGNYGYTF. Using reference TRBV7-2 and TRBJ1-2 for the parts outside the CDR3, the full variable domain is GAGVSQSPSNKVTEKGKDVELRCDPISGHTALYWYRQSLGQGLEFLIYFQGNSAPDKSGLPSDRFSAERTGGSVSTLTIQRTQQEDSAVYLCASSLWEGNYGYTFGSGTRLTVV.

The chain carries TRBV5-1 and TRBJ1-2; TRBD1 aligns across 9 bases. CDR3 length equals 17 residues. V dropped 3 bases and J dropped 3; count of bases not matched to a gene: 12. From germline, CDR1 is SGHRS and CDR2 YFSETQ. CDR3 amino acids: CASSSAIPGQGHYGYTF. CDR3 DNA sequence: TGCGCCAGCAGCTCAGCGATCCCGGGACAGGGCCACTATGGCTACACCTTC.

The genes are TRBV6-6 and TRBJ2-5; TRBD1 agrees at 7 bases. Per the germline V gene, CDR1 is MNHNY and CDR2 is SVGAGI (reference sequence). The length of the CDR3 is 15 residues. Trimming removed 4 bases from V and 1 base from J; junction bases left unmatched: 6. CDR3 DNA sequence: TGTGCCAGCAGTTCCAAGGGACAGACCCAAGAGACCCAGTACTTC. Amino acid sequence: CASSSKGQTQETQYF.

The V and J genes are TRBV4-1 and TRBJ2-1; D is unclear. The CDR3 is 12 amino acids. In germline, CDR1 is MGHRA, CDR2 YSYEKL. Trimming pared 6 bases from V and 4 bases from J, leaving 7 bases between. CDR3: CASSHRYNEQFF. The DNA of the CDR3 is TGCGCCAGCAGTCATAGGTACAATGAGCAGTTCTTC.

In nucleotides, the CDR3 is TGTGCCAGCGGCAGACAGGGGGGGAACACTGAAGCTTTCTTT. The encoded protein is CASGRQGGNTEAFF. The V gene is TRBV6-5, the J gene TRBJ1-1; 9 nucleotides match TRBD1. CDR3 length: 14 residues. The V and J ends lost 8 bases and 1 base, in that order; junction bases with no gene match: 5. Germline CDR1 is MNHEY and CDR2 is SVGAGI.

CDR3 in DNA: TGTGCCAGCAGCTTGGCCAGCGGGGGGGCGGGGACCGGGGAGCTGTTTTTT. Its translation is CASSLASGGAGTGELFF. This rearrangement joins TRBV11-3 to TRBJ2-2, with 10 bases that match TRBD2. Germline lookup yields CDR1 SGHNT and CDR2 YENEEA. The CDR3 consists of 17 residues. V dropped 3 bases and J dropped 5; count of bases not matched to a gene: 9.

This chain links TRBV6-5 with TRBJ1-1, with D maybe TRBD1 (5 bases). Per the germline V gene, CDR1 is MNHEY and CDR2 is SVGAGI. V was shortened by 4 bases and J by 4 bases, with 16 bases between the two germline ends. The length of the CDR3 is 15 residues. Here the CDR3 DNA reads TGTGCCAGCAGTTTCCACGACGGGGGGATCACTGAAGCTTTCTTT. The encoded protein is CASSFHDGGITEAFF.

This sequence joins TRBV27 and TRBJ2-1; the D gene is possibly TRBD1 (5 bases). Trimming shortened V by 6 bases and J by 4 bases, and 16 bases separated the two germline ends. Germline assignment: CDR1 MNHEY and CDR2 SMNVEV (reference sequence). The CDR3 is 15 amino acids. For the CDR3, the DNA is TGTGCCAGCAGCCGACCCCGACAGACTTACAATGAGCAGTTCTTC. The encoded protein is CASSRPRQTYNEQFF.

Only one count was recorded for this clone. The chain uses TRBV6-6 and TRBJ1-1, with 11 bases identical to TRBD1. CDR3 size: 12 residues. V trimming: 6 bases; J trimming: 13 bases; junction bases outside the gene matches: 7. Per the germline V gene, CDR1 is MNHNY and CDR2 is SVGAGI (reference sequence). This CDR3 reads CASRPGQGGFFF. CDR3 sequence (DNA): TGTGCCAGCAGACCGGGACAGGGGGGATTTTTCTTT.

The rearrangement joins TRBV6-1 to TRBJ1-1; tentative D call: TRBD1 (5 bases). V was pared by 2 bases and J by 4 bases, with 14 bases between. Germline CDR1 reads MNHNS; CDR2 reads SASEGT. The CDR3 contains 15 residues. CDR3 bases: TGTGCCAGCAGTGAACCCTTGGGGCGCGGCACTGAAGCTTTCTTT. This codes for CASSEPLGRGTEAFF.

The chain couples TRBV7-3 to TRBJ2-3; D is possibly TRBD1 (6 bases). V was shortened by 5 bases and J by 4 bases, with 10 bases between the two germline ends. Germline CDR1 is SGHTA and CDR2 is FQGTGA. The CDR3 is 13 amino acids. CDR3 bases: TGTGCCAGCAGCCCCAGGGGCCCAGATACGCAGTATTTT. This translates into CASSPRGPDTQYF. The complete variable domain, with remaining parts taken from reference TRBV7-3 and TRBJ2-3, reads GAGVSQTPSNKVTEKGKYVELRCDPISGHTALYWYRQSLGQGPEFLIYFQGTGAADDSGLPNDRFFAVRPEGSVSTLKIQRTERGDSAVYLCASSPRGPDTQYFGPGTRLTVL.